A single sample gave rise to the 21 T cell receptor beta chains below, sequenced in a study of shared clonotypes between healthy human individuals. Terminally differentiated effector memory CD45RA+ cells were excluded from the naive CD8 cells, which were CD45RO-negative and positively selected for CCR7. Method: immunoSEQ multiplex PCR; TCRdb's copy keeps in-frame clones and lacks some. The table lists about 2.1 million clones, 93% of them singletons. The specimen was naive CD8+ T cells from PBMCs. The receptors stem from a man aged 18 to 29 in good health. Some clones in this sample may be carry-over from other donors' samples.

V usage is TRBV5-5 and J usage is TRBJ2-7; D remains ambiguous. With 4 bases removed from V and 3 bases from J, the gap between germline ends came to 14 bases. The CDR3 extends over 14 amino acids. CDR1 is SGHKS and CDR2 is YYEKEE in the germline V gene (reference sequence). The CDR3 DNA reads TGTGCCAGCAGCCCATCCAGACGGCACTACGAGCAGTACTTC. This gives the protein CASSPSRRHYEQYF.

J is TRBJ1-5 and V is TRBV6-5; weak D call: TRBD1 (5 bases). Germline CDR1 is MNHEY and CDR2 is SVGAGI. CDR3 size: 13 residues. V shed 6 bases and J shed 7 bases, with 13 bases lying between them. The DNA of the CDR3 is TGTGCCAGCAGCCCTGGGGGGAGCCAGCCCCAGCATTTT. Translated: CASSPGGSQPQHF.

The sample holds a few counts of this clone. This rearrangement joins TRBV9 to TRBJ1-2; 8 nucleotides match TRBD1. The germline V gene encodes CDR1 SGDLS and CDR2 YYNGEE. Trimming at V came to 0 bases and at J to 8 bases, leaving 6 bases not matched to a gene. The CDR3 contains 14 residues. CDR3 residues: CASSVVQGAVGYTF. DNA for the CDR3: TGTGCCAGCAGCGTAGTGCAGGGGGCCGTCGGCTACACCTTC.

The chain joins TRBV19 to TRBJ2-1, with D possibly being TRBD1 (6 bases). CDR1 is LNHDA and CDR2 is SQIVND in the germline V gene (reference sequence). The length of the CDR3 is 16 residues. V gave up 3 bases and J gave up 3 bases, with 15 bases separating them. This chain's CDR3 is CASSILQGKGYNEQFF. For the CDR3, the DNA is TGTGCCAGTAGTATTCTGCAGGGGAAGGGCTACAATGAGCAGTTCTTC.

This chain uses TRBV27 with TRBJ2-5; D remains ambiguous. The germline V gene encodes CDR1 MNHEY and CDR2 SMNVEV (reference sequence). The length of the CDR3 is 15 residues. V gave up 5 bases and J gave up 5 bases, with 18 bases separating them. The CDR3 loop reads CASSPRANPGETQYF. The CDR3 nucleotides are TGTGCCAGCAGTCCACGGGCCAACCCCGGGGAGACCCAGTACTTC.

The CDR3 is CASTQGDGGGYEQYF. CDR3 in DNA: TGTGCCAGCACCCAGGGAGACGGGGGGGGATACGAGCAGTACTTC. The chain couples TRBV4-2 to TRBJ2-7; 8 nucleotides match TRBD2. V gave up 7 bases and J gave up 4 bases; unmatched junction bases: 12. The CDR3 has 15 residues. Germline V lookup: CDR1 LGHNA, CDR2 YNFKEQ.

This sequence joins TRBV21-1 and TRBJ1-5. TRBV21-1 is shown as a pseudogene. The CDR3 sequence is 15 residues long. The CDR3 sequence: CASSRPPGAGQPQHF. Here the CDR3 DNA reads TGTGCCAGCAGCCGACCCCCCGGGGCAGGGCAGCCCCAGCATTTT.

This chain connects TRBV7-2 to TRBJ1-2; D is perhaps TRBD1 (6 bases). Germline CDR1 SGHTA, CDR2 FQGNSA. Trimming took 2 bases from V and 4 from J, leaving 8 bases between them. The CDR3 loop spans 13 amino acids. The CDR3 is CASSLQGFYGYTF. For the CDR3, the DNA is TGTGCCAGCAGCTTACAGGGGTTCTATGGCTACACCTTC.

The chain couples TRBV27 to TRBJ1-1; the D gene is possibly TRBD1 (5 bases). V was pared by 10 bases and J by 0 bases, with 12 bases between. The V gene's germline CDR1 is MNHEY and CDR2 SMNVEV (reference sequence). The CDR3 spans 13 residues. The CDR3 region has the DNA TGTGCCACCGCTGGGGGGGTGAACACTGAAGCTTTCTTT. Its translation is CATAGGVNTEAFF.

J is TRBJ2-2 and V is TRBV9, with 12 bases that match TRBD2. The CDR3 runs to 17 residues. With V trimmed by 2 bases and J by 5 bases, 7 bases remained unmatched. CDR1 and CDR2 (germline): SGDLS, YYNGEE. Here the CDR3 reads CASSVRLAGGGTGELFF. In DNA, the CDR3 is TGTGCCAGCAGCGTTCGGCTAGCGGGAGGGGGGACCGGGGAGCTGTTTTTT.

This chain uses TRBV6-1 with TRBJ1-2; D uncertain. V lost 1 base, J lost 0 bases, and 6 bases lay in between. CDR3 length: 14 residues. Germline V gene lookup returns CDR1 MNHNS and CDR2 SASEGT. The CDR3 DNA reads as TGTGCCAGCAGTGAAGGGACGGCTAACTATGGCTACACCTTC. Amino acids: CASSEGTANYGYTF.

V gene TRBV6-1 combines with J gene TRBJ1-3; a weak D match, TRBD1 (6 bases). Trimming cost V 5 bases and J 3 bases, with 14 bases left between them. In germline, CDR1 is MNHNS, CDR2 SASEGT. The CDR3 sequence is 15 residues long. CDR3 in DNA: TGTGCCAGCAGTCCATCCGGGGGCTTTGGAAACACCATATATTTT. Protein: CASSPSGGFGNTIYF.

The chain has TRBV4-1 and TRBJ1-1; no clear D. The CDR3 spans 17 residues. CDR1 and CDR2 (germline): MGHRA, YSYEKL. Trimming removed 2 bases at V and 5 bases at J, with 21 bases between. CDR3 bases: TGCGCCAGCAGCCAATTTGGAGCCATCGGCGATGAAACTGAAGCTTTCTTT. It yields the protein CASSQFGAIGDETEAFF.

J is TRBJ2-1 and V is TRBV4-3; 11 bases line up with TRBD2. V trimming: 3 bases; J trimming: 2 bases; junction bases outside the gene matches: 6. Germline loops: CDR1 LGHNA, CDR2 YSLEER. The CDR3 is made up of 17 amino acids. DNA of the CDR3: TGCGCCAGCAGCCACATACTAGCGGGAGAGGCCTACAATGAGCAGTTCTTC. It translates to CASSHILAGEAYNEQFF.

V and J are TRBV19 and TRBJ1-1; TRBD1 matches at 9 bases. Germline V gene data show CDR1 as LNHDA and CDR2 as SQIVND (reference sequence). V was pared by 6 bases and J by 1 base, with 3 bases of the junction left unmatched. This CDR3 has 14 amino acids. The DNA for the CDR3 is TGTGCCAGTAGGTACAGGGGGCAGAACACTGAAGCTTTCTTT. This codes for CASRYRGQNTEAFF.

The rearrangement joins TRBV2 to TRBJ2-1, with 14 positions matching TRBD2. There are 16 residues in the CDR3. J lost 8 bases, V lost 4 bases, and 7 bases had no gene match. Germline lookup yields CDR1 SNHLY and CDR2 FYNNEI. CDR3 in DNA: TGTGCCAGCAGTGTGCCGACTAGCGGGAGGGCCTATGAGCAGTTCTTC. Protein sequence: CASSVPTSGRAYEQFF.

This chain uses TRBV16 with TRBJ2-7, with D tentatively TRBD2 (5 bases). V was cut by 3 bases and J by 2 bases, with 8 bases left in between. This CDR3 comprises 13 residues. The V gene's germline CDR1 is KGHSY and CDR2 FQNENV. CDR3 amino acids: CASSQSGAYEQYF. The CDR3 nucleotides read TGTGCCAGCAGCCAGTCCGGGGCCTACGAGCAGTACTTC.

The rearrangement uses TRBV10-3 and TRBJ1-1; TRBD1 aligns across 8 bases. The CDR3 consists of 14 residues. J lost 5 bases, V lost 7 bases, and 9 bases had no gene match. Germline V lookup: CDR1 ENHRY, CDR2 SYGVKD. Here the CDR3 DNA reads TGTGCCATCAACCAGGGGGCGTCGCGTACTGAAGCTTTCTTT. Its protein product is CAINQGASRTEAFF.

The rearrangement joins TRBV4-3 to TRBJ2-7, with D perhaps assigned TRBD1 or TRBD2 (5 bases each). The length of the CDR3 is 18 residues. Trimming pared 0 bases from V and 0 bases from J, leaving 18 bases between. The V gene's germline CDR1 is LGHNA and CDR2 YSLEER. The CDR3 region has the DNA TGCGCCAGCAGCCAAGACCCGCCCGGGACCGTCTCCTCCTACGAGCAGTACTTC. Its protein product is CASSQDPPGTVSSYEQYF.

This chain links TRBV28 with TRBJ2-2; 7 bases fit TRBD2. Trimming took 6 bases from V and 6 from J; bases not matched to a gene: 4. This CDR3 has 13 residues. Germline V gives CDR1 MDHEN, CDR2 SYDVKM. This chain's CDR3 is CASSPGRAGELFF. As DNA, the CDR3 is TGTGCCAGCAGCCCTGGGAGGGCCGGGGAGCTGTTTTTT.

This clone was observed once. The chain couples TRBV28 to TRBJ1-5, with TRBD1 matching over 9 bases. V gave up 2 bases and J gave up 4 bases; unmatched junction bases: 12. Germline V gene lookup returns CDR1 MDHEN and CDR2 SYDVKM. This CDR3 contains 18 residues. Written as DNA, the CDR3 is TGTGCCAGCAGTTTAACTGGAACAGGGGGCTTTATGAATCAGCCCCAGCATTTT. The encoded protein is CASSLTGTGGFMNQPQHF.